These 27 T cell receptor beta chains share one sample of origin, sequenced in a study of blood T cell repertoires in COVID-19. Libraries were prepared by immunoSEQ multiplex PCR; TCRdb keeps only in-frame clonotypes and omits some of them. The profile shows some 250,000 clones, approximately 83% of them singletons. Sequenced material: peripheral blood. The receptors shown here come from a man aged 45 to 65 with active or convalescent COVID-19.

The rearrangement links TRBV6-5 to TRBJ1-6; D perhaps matches TRBD1 (5 bases). Trimming shortened V by 6 bases and J by 10 bases, and 10 bases separated the two germline ends. This CDR3 is 12 amino acids long. Per the germline V gene, CDR1 is MNHEY and CDR2 is SVGAGI. This chain's CDR3 is CASSPGRSPLHF. The CDR3 bases are TGTGCCAGCAGCCCAGGGCGGTCACCCCTCCACTTT.

This rearrangement joins TRBV2 to TRBJ1-3, with 8 bases that match TRBD1. Germline CDR1 is SNHLY and CDR2 is FYNNEI. This CDR3 is 13 amino acids long. Unmatched junction bases numbered 7, after V lost 7 bases and J lost 8 bases. The CDR3 DNA follows: TGTGCCAGCATCTGGACAGGGACGGACACCATATATTTT. It specifies CASIWTGTDTIYF.

The chain combines TRBV6-2 or TRBV6-3 with TRBJ1-4, with 8 bases identical to TRBD1. This CDR3 spans 17 amino acids. V was clipped by 4 bases and J by 1 base; unmatched bases: 8. CDR1 is MNHEY, CDR2 SVGEGT, per germline. Here the CDR3 DNA reads TGTGCCAGCAGTTCATCGACCGACAGGGGAACTAATGAAAAACTGTTTTTT. This encodes CASSSSTDRGTNEKLFF.

The rearrangement uses TRBV6-5 and TRBJ2-5; 10 nucleotides agree with TRBD2. Looked up from germline, CDR1 is MNHEY and CDR2 is SVGAGI. With 8 bases clipped from V and 4 bases from J, the junction kept 4 bases outside the gene matches. There are 13 residues in the CDR3. CDR3 amino acids: CASSGLASETQYF. As DNA, the CDR3 is TGTGCCAGCTCGGGACTAGCGTCAGAGACCCAGTACTTC.

This clone is a singleton in its sample. V and J are TRBV12-3 or TRBV12-4 and TRBJ1-1; D is unclear. Trimming stripped 7 bases from V and 1 base from J, with 7 bases between. The CDR3 is 12 residues long. In DNA form, the CDR3 reads TGTGCCAGCAAAACGGGGAACACTGAAGCTTTCTTT. This encodes CASKTGNTEAFF.

A few counts support this clone. The chain joins TRBV5-6 to TRBJ1-1; TRBD1 matches 9 bases. The CDR3 consists of 15 residues. Losses at the gene ends were 0 bases for V and 5 bases for J; bases not matched to a gene: 5. Per the germline V gene, CDR1 is SGHDT and CDR2 is YYEEEE. The CDR3 sequence is CASSLAWDRATEAFF. In nucleotides, the CDR3 is TGTGCCAGCAGCTTGGCCTGGGACAGGGCGACTGAAGCTTTCTTT.

CDR3 protein: CASSLGVAGTYNEQFF. CDR3 bases: TGTGCCAGCAGCTTGGGGGTAGCGGGGACCTACAATGAGCAGTTCTTC. The chain couples TRBV7-9 to TRBJ2-1, with 8 bases matching TRBD2. V was pared by 3 bases and J by 2 bases, with 6 bases of the junction left unmatched. Germline CDR1 is SEHNR and CDR2 is FQNEAQ (reference sequence). The CDR3 spans 16 residues. The full variable domain, in which reference TRBV7-9 and TRBJ2-1 provide the parts outside the CDR3, is DTGVSQNPRHKITKRGQNVTFRCDPISEHNRLYWYRQTLGQGPEFLTYFQNEAQLEKSRLLSDRFSAERPKGSFSTLEIQRTEQGDSAMYLCASSLGVAGTYNEQFFGPGTRLTVL.

The chain employs TRBV7-3 and TRBJ2-1, with 7 bases lining up with TRBD2. The CDR3 consists of 13 residues. Germline assignment: CDR1 SGHTA and CDR2 FQGTGA. After removal of 3 bases from V and 5 bases from J, the junction contained 1 base not matched to a gene. CDR3 sequence reads: CASSLTSHNEQFF. CDR3 in DNA: TGTGCCAGCAGCTTGACTAGCCACAATGAGCAGTTCTTC.

The rearrangement uses TRBV27 and TRBJ1-5; D is unresolved. The length of the CDR3 is 11 residues. The V and J ends lost 8 bases and 6 bases respectively, with 8 bases between them. Per the germline V gene, CDR1 is MNHEY and CDR2 is SMNVEV (reference sequence). The CDR3 DNA is TGTGCCAGCGGAGAGAGTCAGCCCCAGCATTTT. Protein product: CASGESQPQHF.

This clone was observed a handful of times. This rearrangement joins TRBV19 to TRBJ2-5, with D possibly matching TRBD1 (6 bases). There are 16 residues in the CDR3. Trimming shortened V by 1 base and J by 2 bases, and 14 bases separated the two germline ends. The germline gives CDR1 LNHDA, CDR2 SQIVND (reference sequence). The CDR3 reads CASSIGVGRGQETQYF. As DNA, the CDR3 is TGTGCCAGTAGTATAGGGGTGGGCAGGGGACAAGAGACCCAGTACTTC.

This sequence joins TRBV30 and TRBJ1-4; no reliable D call. V was shortened by 5 bases and J by 8 bases, with 12 bases between the two germline ends. Germline loops: CDR1 GTSNPN, CDR2 SVGIG (reference sequence). This CDR3 has 12 residues. CDR3 protein: CAWGPPGEKLFF. Here the CDR3 DNA reads TGTGCCTGGGGGCCACCGGGGGAAAAACTGTTTTTT.

The chain employs TRBV3-1 (or the pseudogene TRBV3-2) and TRBJ1-6; 9 bases are shared with TRBD1. The CDR3 is made up of 14 amino acids. The V gene end was trimmed by 3 bases and the J gene end by 8 bases; junction bases not matched to a gene: 2. The germline V gene has CDR1 LGHDT and CDR2 YNNKEL (reference sequence). The CDR3 is CASSQTGGDSPLHF. Here the CDR3 DNA reads TGTGCCAGCAGCCAGACAGGGGGGGATTCACCCCTCCACTTT.

This clone was recorded a few times. V and J are TRBV6-6 and TRBJ2-7, with 13 bases fitting TRBD2. Germline CDR1 MNHNY, CDR2 SVGAGI (reference sequence). V lost 5 bases to trimming and J lost 0 bases; unmatched junction nucleotides: 7. There are 17 residues in the CDR3. CDR3 loop: CASSHGTSGVLSYEQYF. The CDR3 bases are TGTGCCAGCAGTCACGGGACTAGCGGGGTCCTCTCCTACGAGCAGTACTTC.

This clone has just a few counts. Other nucleotide sequences in the sample specify the same CDR3. The rearrangement links TRBV19 to TRBJ1-5; the match to TRBD1 covers 7 bases. This CDR3 spans 15 amino acids. CDR1 is LNHDA, CDR2 SQIVND, per germline (reference sequence). V trimming: 1 base; J trimming: 4 bases; junction bases outside the gene matches: 4. The CDR3: CASSIGGQPNQPQHF. As DNA, the CDR3 is TGTGCCAGTAGTATAGGGGGACAGCCGAATCAGCCCCAGCATTTT.

This clone is a singleton in its sample. V and J are TRBV10-3 and TRBJ1-2; possible D gene TRBD1, 6 bases. V was pared by 7 bases and J by 6 bases, with 9 bases between. The germline gives CDR1 ENHRY, CDR2 SYGVKD. This CDR3 region has 11 residues. CDR3 sequence reads: CAITSGDGYTF. The DNA of the CDR3 is TGTGCCATCACCTCAGGGGATGGCTACACCTTC.

V and J are TRBV2 and TRBJ1-5; D may be TRBD1 (5 bases). Trimming left V 3 bases short and J 2 bases short, with 14 bases between. The CDR3 length is 16 residues. CDR1 is SNHLY, CDR2 FYNNEI, per germline. For the CDR3, the DNA is TGTGCCAGCAGTGATTGGGGGGGTAAGGGCAATCAGCCCCAGCATTTT. Encoded protein: CASSDWGGKGNQPQHF.

The rearrangement uses TRBV7-9 and TRBJ1-1; maybe TRBD1 (6 bases). Looked up from germline, CDR1 is SEHNR and CDR2 is FQNEAQ (reference sequence). The V gene lost 0 bases and the J gene lost 8 bases, with 28 bases spanning the gap. The CDR3 has 19 amino acids. The CDR3 loop is CASSLANKDQTVSRGEAFF. The DNA of the CDR3 is TGTGCCAGCAGCTTAGCCAATAAAGACCAGACAGTTAGCAGGGGAGAAGCTTTCTTT.

The chain couples TRBV7-3 to TRBJ2-3; 10 bases match TRBD1. The CDR3 covers 15 residues. The V gene's germline CDR1 is SGHTA and CDR2 FQGTGA. The junction had 1 base not matched to a gene; V was cut back by 0 bases and J by 4 bases. Written as DNA, the CDR3 is TGTGCCAGCAGCTTAACCGGACAGGGGGCAGATACGCAGTATTTT. Protein sequence: CASSLTGQGADTQYF. Filled out from reference TRBV7-3 and TRBJ2-3, the complete variable domain reads GAGVSQTPSNKVTEKGKYVELRCDPISGHTALYWYRQSLGQGPEFLIYFQGTGAADDSGLPNDRFFAVRPEGSVSTLKIQRTERGDSAVYLCASSLTGQGADTQYFGPGTRLTVL.

V gene TRBV2 combines with J gene TRBJ2-1; 13 bases line up with TRBD2. The CDR3 spans 15 residues. Trimming at V came to 6 bases and at J to 8 bases, leaving 7 bases not matched to a gene. The V gene's germline CDR1 is SNHLY and CDR2 FYNNEI. CDR3 region: CASRELAGGPDEQFF. CDR3 nucleotide sequence: TGTGCCAGCAGGGAACTAGCGGGGGGGCCCGATGAGCAGTTCTTC.

V and J are TRBV28 and TRBJ2-1, with D unresolved. CDR3 size: 14 residues. Trimming cost V 2 bases and J 2 bases, with 7 bases left between them. Germline V CDR1 and CDR2: MDHEN, SYDVKM. The CDR3 nucleotides read TGTGCCAGCAGTTTACAGAACCCCTACAATGAGCAGTTCTTC. This translates into CASSLQNPYNEQFF.

This clone was observed a single time. This sequence joins TRBV6-6 and TRBJ1-1; D not certain. The CDR3 has 14 amino acids. Looked up from germline, CDR1 is MNHNY and CDR2 is SVGAGI (reference sequence). Trimming cost V 2 bases and J 3 bases, with 10 bases left between them. Written as DNA, the CDR3 is TGTGCCAGCAGTTACACCCTTCGGGACACTGAAGCTTTCTTT. Encoded protein: CASSYTLRDTEAFF.

This chain connects TRBV30 to TRBJ1-4, with TRBD1 matching 9 bases. Germline assignment: CDR1 GTSNPN and CDR2 SVGIG (reference sequence). The V gene end was trimmed by 3 bases and the J gene end by 8 bases; junction bases not matched to a gene: 4. The CDR3 runs to 13 residues. In nucleotides, the CDR3 is TGTGCCTGGAGACAGGGGGCGGACGAAAAACTGTTTTTT. Translating gives CAWRQGADEKLFF.

This clone was detected only a few times. The chain carries TRBV6-5 and TRBJ1-5; TRBD1 agrees at 10 bases. The V and J ends lost 7 bases and 9 bases, in that order; junction bases with no gene match: 6. Germline V gene lookup returns CDR1 MNHEY and CDR2 SVGAGI. CDR3 length: 13 amino acids. The CDR3 nucleotides read TGTGCCAGCAAGCGGACAGGGGGAGGGCCCCAGCATTTT. Protein sequence: CASKRTGGGPQHF.

The J gene is TRBJ2-3, the V gene TRBV2; D remains unclear. The CDR3 is made up of 14 amino acids. V lost 1 base and J lost 1, with 6 bases in between. Germline loops: CDR1 SNHLY, CDR2 FYNNEI. Here the CDR3 DNA reads TGTGCCAGCAGTGAAGAGCACGGCACAGATACGCAGTATTTT. Amino acid sequence: CASSEEHGTDTQYF.

The gene calls are TRBV18 and TRBJ1-1; 7 bases align to TRBD1. V lost 4 bases and J lost 5; bases outside the gene matches: 4. The length of the CDR3 is 13 residues. The V gene's germline CDR1 is KGHSH and CDR2 LQKENI. CDR3 coding DNA: TGTGCCAGCTCACAGAAACAGGGGACTGAAGCTTTCTTT. It codes for CASSQKQGTEAFF.

The chain has TRBV11-2 and TRBJ1-5; no reliable D call. Trimming removed 0 bases from V and 7 bases from J, with 7 bases in between. CDR3 size: 13 residues. CDR1 is SGHAT and CDR2 is FQNNGV in the germline V gene. In DNA form, the CDR3 reads TGTGCCAGCAGCTTAGAGCCCAGGCAGCCCCAGCATTTT. Translation: CASSLEPRQPQHF.

The rearrangement links TRBV29-1 to TRBJ1-2; TRBD1 aligns across 9 bases. With V trimmed by 2 bases and J by 8 bases, 9 bases remained unmatched. CDR1 and CDR2 from the germline V gene are SQVTM and ANQGSEA. The CDR3 runs to 14 residues. The CDR3 nucleotides read TGCAGCGTTGAACGGACAGGGGTTGTCGAAGGCTACACCTTC. Its protein product is CSVERTGVVEGYTF.